Following are 6 T cell receptor beta chains from one sample sequenced in a study of T cell changes during pregnancy in multiple sclerosis. Generated by immunoSEQ multiplex PCR, the TCRdb table keeps only in-frame clones and is missing some. The data contain tens of thousands of clones, around 91% of them seen just once; the ten biggest clones take up less than 2%. The starting material was peripheral blood, obtained after pregnancy. The receptors come from a female donor in good health, enrolled as a control in a pregnancy study.

The chain couples TRBV5-1 to TRBJ2-7, with TRBD1 identical over 8 bases. In germline, CDR1 is SGHRS, CDR2 YFSETQ. This CDR3 region has 13 residues. With 4 bases clipped from V and 6 bases from J, the junction kept 6 bases outside the gene matches. The CDR3 loop reads CASSRGTGGEQYF. The CDR3 region has the DNA TGCGCCAGCAGCCGAGGGACAGGCGGCGAGCAGTACTTC.

The gene calls are TRBV12-5 and TRBJ2-3, with D uncertain. V was pared by 5 bases and J by 2 bases, with 11 bases between. Germline assignment: CDR1 LGHNT and CDR2 FRNRAP. CDR3 size: 14 residues. DNA for the CDR3: TGTGCTAGTGGTGGAGTAGCAGCCACAGATACGCAGTATTTT. Translated: CASGGVAATDTQYF.

This chain joins TRBV11-2 and TRBJ1-1; D is uncertain. Germline assignment: CDR1 SGHAT and CDR2 FQNNGV. Trimming left V 5 bases short and J 3 bases short, with 13 bases between. The CDR3 covers 14 residues. CDR3 amino acids: CASSRRFEDTEAFF. The CDR3 nucleotides read TGTGCCAGCAGCCGCCGATTTGAGGACACTGAAGCTTTCTTT.

The chain recombines TRBV5-4 with TRBJ2-4, with a possible D match to TRBD1 (6 bases). Between the trimmed V and J ends, which lost 3 bases and 8 bases, there was a span of 12 bases. The CDR3 is 13 amino acids. In germline, CDR1 is SGHNT, CDR2 YYREEE (reference sequence). In DNA form, the CDR3 reads TGTGCCAGCAGCTGGGGGACAAAGGACATTCAGTACTTC. This encodes CASSWGTKDIQYF.

This sequence joins TRBV27 and TRBJ1-1; maybe TRBD1 (6 bases). This CDR3 is 13 amino acids long. V was pared by 0 bases and J by 10 bases, with 12 bases between. The germline V gene encodes CDR1 MNHEY and CDR2 SMNVEV (reference sequence). CDR3 DNA: TGTGCCAGCAGTTTATCGGGGGCAGCAGGAGCTTTCTTT. It translates to CASSLSGAAGAFF.

The chain carries TRBV5-1 and TRBJ1-4; D not resolved. The V and J ends lost 3 bases and 8 bases respectively, with 20 bases between them. The CDR3 runs to 16 residues. Germline lookup yields CDR1 SGHRS and CDR2 YFSETQ. This CDR3 is CASSSSTSSGSEKLFF. DNA for the CDR3: TGCGCCAGCAGCTCCTCGACCAGCTCGGGATCCGAAAAACTGTTTTTT. Together with reference TRBV5-1 and TRBJ1-4, the CDR3 gives the full variable domain: KAGVTQTPRYLIKTRGQQVTLSCSPISGHRSVSWYQQTPGQGLQFLFEYFSETQRNKGNFPGRFSGRQFSNSRSEMNVSTLELGDSALYLCASSSSTSSGSEKLFFGSGTQLSVL.